This TCR beta chain was documented in a study of T cell responses to AZD1222 COVID-19 vaccine. Trimming cost V 4 bases and J 3 bases; bases outside gene matches: 7. CDR3 length: 16 amino acids. Germline-derived CDR1 and CDR2 are MNHEY and SVGAGI. Measured with immunoSEQ multiplex PCR; TCRdb has only the in-frame clones, and not every one. This table has approximately 110,000 clones, around nine tenths appearing once. The receptor was isolated from an adult in good health. The rearrangement links TRBV6-5 to TRBJ1-5; 9 bases match TRBD1. This sample comprised peripheral blood, obtained on day 0 of AZD1222 vaccination. The CDR3 reads CASSSGTGTYNQPQHF. CDR3 nucleotide sequence: TGTGCCAGCAGTTCCGGGACAGGGACTTACAATCAGCCCCAGCATTTT.